This T cell receptor (beta chain) was observed in a study of T-cell memory formation after mild COVID-19. About the research overall: The two donors had largely donor-specific TCR clusters.

TCRdb re-derived calls from the 5' RACE reads in MiXCR, one entry per CDR3 protein. The sample consists of about 160,000 distinct CDR3 sequences, roughly 28% of them appearing once. This clonotype occurred once. Germline V lookup: CDR1 SQVTM, CDR2 ANQGSEA. The CDR3 sequence is 13 residues long. V was trimmed by 3 bases and J by 0 bases, leaving 5 bases between them. Sequenced: PBMCs or a T cell subset sorted from them (not recorded which). The chain is built from TRBV29-1 and TRBJ2-2; D uncertain. The origin of this receptor is an adult woman who had mild COVID-19 (a few samples of this study predate the infection). Cell type and time point are not known. The DNA of the CDR3 is TGCAGCGTTGACACCTCGAACACCGGGGAGCTGTTTTTT. Encoded protein: CSVDTSNTGELFF.